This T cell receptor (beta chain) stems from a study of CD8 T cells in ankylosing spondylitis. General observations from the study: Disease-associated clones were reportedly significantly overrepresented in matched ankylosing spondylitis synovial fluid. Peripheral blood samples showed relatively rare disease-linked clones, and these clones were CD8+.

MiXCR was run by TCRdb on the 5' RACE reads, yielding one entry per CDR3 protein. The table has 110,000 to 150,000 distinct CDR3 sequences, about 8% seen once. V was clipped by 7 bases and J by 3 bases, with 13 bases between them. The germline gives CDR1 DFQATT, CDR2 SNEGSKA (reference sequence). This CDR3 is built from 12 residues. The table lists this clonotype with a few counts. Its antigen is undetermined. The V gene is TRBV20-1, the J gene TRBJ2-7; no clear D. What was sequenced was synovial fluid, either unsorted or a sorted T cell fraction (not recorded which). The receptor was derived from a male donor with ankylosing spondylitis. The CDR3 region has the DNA TGCAGTGGGCAGAACCTTAACTACGAGCAGTACTTC. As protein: CSGQNLNYEQYF.